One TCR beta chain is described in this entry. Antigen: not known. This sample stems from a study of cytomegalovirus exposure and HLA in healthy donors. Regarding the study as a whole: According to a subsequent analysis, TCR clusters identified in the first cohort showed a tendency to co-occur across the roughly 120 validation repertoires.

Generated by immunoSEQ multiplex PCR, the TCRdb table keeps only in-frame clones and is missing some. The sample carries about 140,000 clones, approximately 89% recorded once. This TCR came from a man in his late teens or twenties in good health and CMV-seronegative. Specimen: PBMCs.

CDR3 nucleotide sequence: TGCGCCAGCACGCCATCTGCGGGAGGGTTTTTCAATGAGCAGTTCTTC. Its translation is CASTPSAGGFFNEQFF. This chain joins TRBV4-3 and TRBJ2-1; TRBD2 matches 9 bases. The CDR3 runs 16 residues. The germline V gene has CDR1 LGHNA and CDR2 YSLEER. Losses at the gene ends were 7 bases for V and 6 bases for J; bases not matched to a gene: 13.